The entry that follows covers one T cell receptor beta chain sequence. This clonotype showed up many times. The target of this receptor is not known. Nothing much larger sits one base from this clone, and base qualities are not available. The library was prepared using 5' RACE. The sequencer was a NextSeq 500. In the TCR library protocol, unique molecular identifiers were attached to individual cDNA molecules to correct for PCR bias and sequencing error. Both TCR alpha and beta chains were sequenced, and tight co-correlation was observed between alpha and beta sequence abundances in each sample. Concerning the study's data processing: Decombinator V4 was used to annotate TCR sequences for V gene, J gene and CDR3. Expanded TCRs were defined as changing significantly between any two time points under a Poisson model with p below 0.0001. TCR abundances were normalised to the total number of TCRs sequenced in each sample and reported as counts per million. VDJdb, accessed on 1 November 2021, was searched for TCRs annotated for CMV, EBV and SARS-CoV-2, and TCRs annotated for more than one antigen were excluded. TCRdb trimmed public reads at Q25 via fastp, called clones via MiXCR and kept in-frame beta chains. CDR3 protein sequences are deduplicated, and each keeps its most common genes and DNA. TCRdb's processing, not the study's, gives the V and J calls here. The sample has roughly 60,000 distinct CDR3 sequences on record, more than 7.5% of them singletons. The top ten clones comprise about 3.4% of the sample.

Set within a cohort of healthcare workers in London, UK, this nested case-control study involved weekly PCR testing of nasopharyngeal swabs along with blood sampling. Healthcare workers were recruited during the week of the UK lockdown, between 23 and 31 March 2020, and followed weekly for up to about 15 weeks. The sample comes from a study of early T cells in non-severe SARS-CoV-2 infection (dated by TCRdb to the early 2020s). At the level of the whole study: Because TCR sequencing was done on bulk RNA from unsorted whole blood, the alpha and beta chains could not be paired. Study-wide findings and limitations: VDJdb matching was skewed toward anti-spike CD8 responses and likely underestimated virus-specific expansions, missing private and CD4 specificities.

What was sequenced was whole blood. The TCR comes from an adult who was a healthcare worker with PCR-confirmed SARS-CoV-2 infection or an uninfected control (not recorded which).

Here the CDR3 is given as CASSGQQGADTEAFF. The DNA sequence is as follows: TGTGCCAGCAGCGGACAACAGGGGGCGGACACTGAAGCTTTCTTT. The sequence links TRBV9 to TRBJ1-1; 9 bases in the middle match TRBD1. Spanning cysteine to phenylalanine, the CDR3 consists of 15 amino acids. The DNA shown is the 45-base CDR3, in frame from base 1. Trimming removed 3 bases from V and 3 bases from J; the gene matches leave 6 bases unexplained. The germline V gene encodes CDR1 SGDLS and CDR2 YYNGEE. The entire variable domain, with the stretches around the CDR3 drawn from the reference TRBV9 and TRBJ1-1 proteins, is DSGVTQTPKHLITATGQRVTLRCSPRSGDLSVYWYQQSLDQGLQFLIQYYNGEERAKGNILERFSAQQFPDLHSELNLSSLELGDSALYFCASSGQQGADTEAFFGQGTRLTVV.